Sequencing of this T cell receptor (beta chain) was carried out in a study of cytomegalovirus exposure and HLA in healthy donors. Primers for the PCR totalled 60 Vbeta and 13 Jbeta. The method was immunoSEQ multiplex PCR; TCRdb's version includes in-frame clones alone and lacks a portion of them. This table holds about 200,000 clones, 82% found once. Germline loops: CDR1 MDHEN, CDR2 SYDVKM. This CDR3 has 20 amino acids. Details on this clone: Relative to the germline gene, one junction end is altered; a read error may explain this.

The genes are TRBV28 and TRBJ2-6; 9 bases match TRBD2. The sequenced sample consisted of PBMCs. The receptor was isolated from a woman aged 45-59 years in good health and CMV-seropositive. CDR3 sequence reads: CASSIDWTSVLDKGANGLTF. The CDR3 DNA is TGTGCCAGCAGTATCGATTGGACTAGCGTCCTGGATAAGGGGGCCAACGGCCTGACTTTC. The full variable domain, with the rest looked up from reference TRBV28 and TRBJ2-6, is DVKVTQSSRYLVKRTGEKVFLECVQDMDHENMFWYRQDPGLGLRLIYFSYDVKMKEKGDIPEGYSVSREKKERFSLILESASTNQTSMYLCASSIDWTSVLDKGANGLTFGAGSRLTVL.